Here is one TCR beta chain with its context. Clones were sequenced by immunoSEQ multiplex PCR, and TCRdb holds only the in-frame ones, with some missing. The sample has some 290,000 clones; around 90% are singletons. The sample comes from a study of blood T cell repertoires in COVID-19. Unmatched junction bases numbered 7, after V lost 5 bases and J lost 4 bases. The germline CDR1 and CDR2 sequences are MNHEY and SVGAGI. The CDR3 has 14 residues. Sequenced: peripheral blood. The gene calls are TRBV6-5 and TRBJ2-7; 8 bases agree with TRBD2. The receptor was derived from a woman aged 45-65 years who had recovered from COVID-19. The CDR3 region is CASSPALAGYEQYF. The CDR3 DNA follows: TGTGCCAGCAGTCCCGCCTTAGCGGGGTACGAGCAGTACTTC.